This record covers a single T cell receptor (beta chain). The data stem from a study of CD8+ T cells in alopecia areata. Sequencing templates came from extracted RNA that was reverse transcribed into cDNA. Only in-frame clones appear in the TCRdb table, and some are missing; sequencing was by immunoSEQ multiplex PCR. The sample has hundreds of thousands of clones, approximately 61% seen once. Trimming pared 4 bases from V and 4 bases from J, leaving 14 bases between. The CDR3 length is 13 residues. Germline assignment: CDR1 SQVTM and CDR2 ANQGSEA. The sequence was collected from a human donor with alopecia areata. The chain combines TRBV29-1 with TRBJ2-7, with TRBD2 as a possible D gene (6 bases). The sequencing used CD4+ T cells sorted from blood, collected at week 0. Here the CDR3 DNA reads TGCAGCGTTGCCGGGACTTCATCGTACGAGCAGTACTTC. It encodes CSVAGTSSYEQYF.